This T cell receptor (beta chain) comes out of a study of follicular helper T cells after annual influenza vaccination. The wider study: Some donors were sampled over the 2013-2014, 2014-2015 and 2015-2016 vaccinations.

Time point reported: 2014-2015 season, pre-vaccination. Donors with HIV/AIDS, active malignancy, immunomodulators or active illness were excluded. Sequencing of TCRB used Survey level resolution. The protocol was immunoSEQ multiplex PCR, while the TCRdb copy is restricted to in-frame clones and leaves out a portion. This table holds about 13,000 clones, roughly 80% found once. Trimming took 7 bases from V and 4 from J; bases not matched to a gene: 7. Germline CDR1 and CDR2: SGDLS and YYNGEE. This CDR3 is built from 14 residues. This clone was observed a single time. This sample comprised CXCR5- memory CD4+ T cells sorted from blood, obtained on the day of influenza vaccination. The chain joins TRBV9 to TRBJ2-2; 7 bases are shared with TRBD1. This TCR derives from an adult who received the influenza vaccine. CDR3 amino acids: CASRDSGGTGELFF. CDR3 coding DNA: TGTGCCAGCCGGGACAGCGGTGGCACCGGGGAGCTGTTTTTT.